The present entry profiles one T cell receptor (beta chain) with its context. The antigen is not known. The library targeted TCRbeta and was prepared with unique molecular identifiers. TCRdb reprocessed the PCR reads via MiXCR and lists one record per CDR3 protein. The sample has hundreds of thousands of distinct CDR3 sequences; 15% to 20% are singletons. The data belong to a study of T-cell reconstitution after alpha-beta-depleted transplantation in children. The V and J ends lost 1 base and 7 bases respectively, with 13 bases between them. Germline loops: CDR1 SEHNR, CDR2 FQNEAQ (reference sequence). This CDR3 comprises 14 residues. Whole-study findings and limits: The authors attributed T-cell counts and diversity one year after transplant mostly to newly produced T cells. In patients about two months after transplant, alpha-beta T cells reportedly arose from several hundred expanded graft clones.

The receptor's source is a male patient aged 10-17 years who had a stem cell transplant for acute lymphoblastic leukemia, so the T cells may come from the graft donor. V is TRBV7-9 and J is TRBJ1-2; D gene uncertain. Specimen: PBMCs, mostly from graft donor cells, collected 360 days after TCRalphabeta/CD19-depleted stem cell transplant. As DNA, the CDR3 is TGTGCCAGCAGCTTAGAAATGGCAGTCTCTGGCTACACCTTC. Its protein is CASSLEMAVSGYTF.